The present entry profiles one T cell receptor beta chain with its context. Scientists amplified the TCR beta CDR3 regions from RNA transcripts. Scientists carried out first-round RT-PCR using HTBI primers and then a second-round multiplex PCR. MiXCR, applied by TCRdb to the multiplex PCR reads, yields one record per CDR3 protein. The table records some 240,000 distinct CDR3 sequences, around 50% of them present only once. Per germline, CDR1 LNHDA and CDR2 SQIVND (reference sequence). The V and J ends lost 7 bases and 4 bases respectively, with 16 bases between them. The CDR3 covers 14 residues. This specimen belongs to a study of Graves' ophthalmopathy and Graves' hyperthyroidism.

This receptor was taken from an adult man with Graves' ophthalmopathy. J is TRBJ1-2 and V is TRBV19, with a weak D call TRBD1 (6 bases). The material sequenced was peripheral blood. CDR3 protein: CASTIGRDTYGYTF. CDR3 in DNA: TGTGCCAGTACCATCGGCAGGGACACCTATGGCTACACCTTC.